Sequencing of this T cell receptor (beta chain) was carried out in a study of T-cell memory formation after mild COVID-19. Whole-study results and caveats: Clones shrinking from day 15 to 85 showed even CD4/CD8 mixes; later expanders tilted CD4+.

The CDR3 totals 15 residues. CDR1 SGHTA and CDR2 FQGTGA come from the germline V gene. V lost 4 bases to trimming and J lost 2 bases; unmatched junction nucleotides: 5. Remarks on this clonotype: Its antigen is unidentified.

Via MiXCR, TCRdb re-called the 5' RACE reads, giving one row per CDR3 protein. The sample comprises more than 250,000 distinct CDR3 sequences, roughly 15% of which are singletons, and about 23% rests with the top ten. This TCR came from a man younger than 30 who had mild COVID-19 (a few samples of this study predate the infection). Cell type and time point are not known. The chain employs TRBV7-3 and TRBJ2-3; 8 nucleotides align to TRBD2. Sequencing was carried out using PBMCs or a T cell subset sorted from them (not recorded which). The CDR3 DNA is TGTGCCAGCAGCTCCCGGGGGGGTGCCACAGATACGCAGTATTTT. It is translated as CASSSRGGATDTQYF.